The 13 T cell receptor beta chains below all came from one sample that was sequenced in a study of CD8 T cell repertoires and HIV-1 epitope variants. Their recognized antigens are unknown. Sequenced by immunoSEQ multiplex PCR; TCRdb stores in-frame clones only, minus some. The table records thousands of clones, 66% of them present only once. Source material: cultured CD8+ T cells derived from PBMCs. The receptors stem from a male donor with HIV.

The chain uses TRBV15 and TRBJ2-3; D gene ambiguous. V was shortened by 2 bases and J by 4 bases, with 16 bases between the two germline ends. The germline CDR1 and CDR2 sequences are LNHNV and YYDKDF (reference sequence). This CDR3 contains 16 residues. As DNA, the CDR3 is TGTGCCACCAGCAGACCGACGGGCCCCTCTTCAGATACGCAGTATTTT. Its translation: CATSRPTGPSSDTQYF.

The chain combines TRBV28 with TRBJ2-1; TRBD1 is a possible D gene (5 bases). The germline V gene has CDR1 MDHEN and CDR2 SYDVKM. The CDR3 runs to 15 residues. Trimming stripped 5 bases from V and 0 bases from J, with 11 bases between. The CDR3 here is CASSPLRDSYNEQFF. The CDR3 DNA sequence: TGTGCCAGCAGTCCCCTCAGGGACTCCTACAATGAGCAGTTCTTC. Full variable domain (rest looked up from reference TRBV28 and TRBJ2-1): DVKVTQSSRYLVKRTGEKVFLECVQDMDHENMFWYRQDPGLGLRLIYFSYDVKMKEKGDIPEGYSVSREKKERFSLILESASTNQTSMYLCASSPLRDSYNEQFFGPGTRLTVL.

The V and J genes are TRBV28 and TRBJ2-1; TRBD1 agrees at 7 bases. The V and J ends lost 7 bases and 4 bases, in that order; junction bases with no gene match: 10. Per germline, CDR1 MDHEN and CDR2 SYDVKM. This CDR3 has 15 amino acids. The CDR3 protein is CASTKGTDDYNEQFF. CDR3 DNA sequence: TGTGCCAGCACCAAGGGGACAGACGATTACAATGAGCAGTTCTTC.

This clone was seen more than once but under ten times. This chain joins TRBV28 and TRBJ1-2; no firm D call. Looked up from germline, CDR1 is MDHEN and CDR2 is SYDVKM. The CDR3 has 12 amino acids. Trimming removed 5 bases from V and 2 bases from J, with 6 bases in between. CDR3 residues: CASSPKNYGYTF. The DNA for the CDR3 is TGTGCCAGCAGTCCGAAAAACTATGGCTACACCTTC.

V and J are TRBV7-6 and TRBJ2-7; unclear D gene. Trimming pared 2 bases from V and 1 base from J, leaving 9 bases between. CDR3 length: 14 amino acids. Germline CDR1 reads SGHVS; CDR2 reads FNYEAQ. In nucleotides, the CDR3 is TGTGCCAGCAGCTTACTGGACGGATCCTACGAGCAGTACTTC. It encodes CASSLLDGSYEQYF.

There are a few counts of this clone. The gene calls are TRBV7-2 and TRBJ2-2; no clear D. The CDR3 runs to 16 residues. Germline V gene data show CDR1 as SGHTA and CDR2 as FQGNSA. Trimming took off 1 base at V and 5 bases at J, with 14 bases between the two ends. The CDR3 loop is CASSLEGSRATGELFF. CDR3 sequence (DNA): TGTGCCAGCAGCTTAGAAGGGTCTAGAGCGACCGGGGAGCTGTTTTTT. The full variable domain, completed using reference TRBV7-2 and TRBJ2-2, is GAGVSQSPSNKVTEKGKDVELRCDPISGHTALYWYRQSLGQGLEFLIYFQGNSAPDKSGLPSDRFSAERTGGSVSTLTIQRTQQEDSAVYLCASSLEGSRATGELFFGEGSRLTVL.

The J gene is TRBJ2-5, the V gene TRBV5-1, with D possibly being TRBD1 or TRBD2 (5 bases each). Germline-derived CDR1 and CDR2 are SGHRS and YFSETQ. With 3 bases removed from V and 1 base from J, the gap between germline ends came to 10 bases. The CDR3 has 14 amino acids. CDR3: CASSSGTTQETQYF. As DNA, the CDR3 is TGCGCCAGCAGCTCCGGGACGACCCAAGAGACCCAGTACTTC.

The V and J genes are TRBV7-9 and TRBJ2-5, with D perhaps TRBD2 (7 bases). Germline V gene lookup returns CDR1 SEHNR and CDR2 FQNEAQ (reference sequence). This CDR3 has 15 residues. Trimming took off 1 base at V and 4 bases at J, with 13 bases between the two ends. This chain's CDR3 is CASSLGGGAGETQYF. The CDR3 bases are TGTGCCAGCAGCTTAGGTGGGGGGGCAGGAGAGACCCAGTACTTC.

This clone occurred once. The V and J genes are TRBV30 and TRBJ1-2, with 9 nucleotides matching TRBD1. The trim removed 4 bases at V and 7 bases at J, leaving 13 bases unmatched. Per germline, CDR1 GTSNPN and CDR2 SVGIG (reference sequence). The CDR3 totals 15 residues. CDR3 residues: CAWTAPTGGLVGYTF. The CDR3 nucleotides read TGTGCCTGGACCGCCCCCACAGGGGGCTTGGTTGGCTACACCTTC.

The J gene is TRBJ2-2, the V gene TRBV6-1; 7 bases fit TRBD1. Germline V gene sequence: CDR1 MNHNS, CDR2 SASEGT. The CDR3 runs to 14 residues. V shed 5 bases, J shed 3 bases, and the junction held 3 bases outside the gene matches. The CDR3 coding sequence is TGTGCCAGCAGTCTGGGACAGCACACCGGGGAGCTGTTTTTT. It specifies CASSLGQHTGELFF.

The chain links TRBV19 to TRBJ2-7; the match to TRBD2 covers 7 bases. Per germline, CDR1 LNHDA and CDR2 SQIVND (reference sequence). The junction had 4 bases not matched to a gene; V was cut back by 2 bases and J by 0 bases. The CDR3 is 15 residues long. The CDR3 coding sequence is TGTGCCAGTAGTATATTAAGCGGGGCCTCCTACGAGCAGTACTTC. Its translation: CASSILSGASYEQYF.

The CDR3 spells CASNLLAGDYNEQFF. CDR3 DNA: TGTGCCAGCAACTTACTAGCGGGGGACTACAATGAGCAGTTCTTC. The chain recombines TRBV6-5 with TRBJ2-1, with 11 positions matching TRBD2. Germline CDR1 is MNHEY and CDR2 is SVGAGI. V shed 7 bases and J 3 bases; nucleotides not matched to a gene: 5. The CDR3 is 15 amino acids.

V usage is TRBV27 and J usage is TRBJ2-7, with 7 positions matching TRBD1. CDR3 length: 14 amino acids. Germline CDR1 MNHEY, CDR2 SMNVEV (reference sequence). J lost 6 bases, V lost 5 bases, and 10 bases had no gene match. The CDR3 coding sequence is TGTGCCAGCAGTACCGAAACAGGGGTACCCGAGCAGTACTTC. Translation: CASSTETGVPEQYF.